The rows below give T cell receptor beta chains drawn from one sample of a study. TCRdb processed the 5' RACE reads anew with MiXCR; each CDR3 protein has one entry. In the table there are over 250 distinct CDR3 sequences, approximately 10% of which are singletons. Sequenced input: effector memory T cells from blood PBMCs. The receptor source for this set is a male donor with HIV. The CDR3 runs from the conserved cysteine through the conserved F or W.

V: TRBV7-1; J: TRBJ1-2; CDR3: CASSSFRESNYGYTF
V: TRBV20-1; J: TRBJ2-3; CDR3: CSASNLAGGCTDTQYF
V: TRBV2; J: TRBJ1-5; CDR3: CASQQGNGNQPQHF
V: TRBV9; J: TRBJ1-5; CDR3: CASSPTGDPGQPQHF
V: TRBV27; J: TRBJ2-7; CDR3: CASSLSVNSQPLGQYF
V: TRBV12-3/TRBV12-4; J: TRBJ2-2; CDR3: CASRRTELNTGELFF
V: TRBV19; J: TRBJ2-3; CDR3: CASSGHGSTDTQYF
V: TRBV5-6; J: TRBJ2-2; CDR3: CASSLVGRNTGELFF
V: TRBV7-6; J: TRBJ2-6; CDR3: CASSSPRWPDGGNVLTF
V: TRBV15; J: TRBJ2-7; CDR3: CATSSDLGGFYEQYF
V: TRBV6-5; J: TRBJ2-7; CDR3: CASSSGLRGEQYF
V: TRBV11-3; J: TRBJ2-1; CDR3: CASSLSGGTNNEQFF
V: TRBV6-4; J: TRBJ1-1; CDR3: CASSDTDRNTEAFF
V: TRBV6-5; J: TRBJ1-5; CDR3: CASSYSGDQPQHF
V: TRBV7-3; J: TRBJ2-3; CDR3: CASSFTGGATTDTQYF
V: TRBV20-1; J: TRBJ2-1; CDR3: CSALPSSYNEQFF
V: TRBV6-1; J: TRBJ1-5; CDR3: CASSGQGFSNQPQHF
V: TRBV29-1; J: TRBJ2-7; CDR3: CSVVPRDPGVNEQYF
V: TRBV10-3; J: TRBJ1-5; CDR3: CAIRGTGTDQPQHF
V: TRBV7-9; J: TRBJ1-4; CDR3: CASSLEGGNNEKLFF
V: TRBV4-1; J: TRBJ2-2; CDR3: CASSRPGGELFF
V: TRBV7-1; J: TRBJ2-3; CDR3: CASSSTMKLDTQYF
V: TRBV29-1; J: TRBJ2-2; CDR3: CSVGQGARGGELFF
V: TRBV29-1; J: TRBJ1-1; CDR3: CSVRRTGRVNTEAFF
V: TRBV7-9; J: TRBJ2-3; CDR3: CASSPRGPDTQYF
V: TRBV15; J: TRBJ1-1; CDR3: CATSRDGARHRNTEAFF
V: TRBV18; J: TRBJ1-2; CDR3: CASSKERATAYGYTF
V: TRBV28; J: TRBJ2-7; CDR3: CASSTGAPYPYEQYF
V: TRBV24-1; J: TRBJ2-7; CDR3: CATSDSWGSDYEQYF
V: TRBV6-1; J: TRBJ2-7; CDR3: CASRPGQGAYEQYF
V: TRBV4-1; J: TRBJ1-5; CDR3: CASSQVTAKKDQPQHF
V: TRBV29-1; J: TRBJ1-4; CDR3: CSVETDNEKLFF
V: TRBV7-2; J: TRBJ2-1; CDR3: CASSRDRGENEQFF
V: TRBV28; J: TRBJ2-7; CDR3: CASRGQTGGLREQYF
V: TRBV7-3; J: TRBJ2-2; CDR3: CASSLIRNTGSGELFF
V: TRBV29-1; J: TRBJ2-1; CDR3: CSGRDPTIEQFF
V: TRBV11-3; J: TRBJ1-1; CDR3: CASSFSGTEAFF
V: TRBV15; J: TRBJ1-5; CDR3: CATSREGSRQPQHF
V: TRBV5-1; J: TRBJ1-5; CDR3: CASSLTGGEGYQPQHF
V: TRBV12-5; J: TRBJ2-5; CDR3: CASDRGVGETQYF
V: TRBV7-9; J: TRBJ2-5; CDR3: CASSFRGSMGTSGQETQYF
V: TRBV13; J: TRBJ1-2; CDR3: CASSTDVYGYTF